One and the same sample provided the 5 T cell receptor beta chains below, sequenced in a study of cytomegalovirus exposure and HLA in healthy donors. Primers: 60 Vbeta forward and 13 Jbeta reverse. Sequencing was performed with immunoSEQ multiplex PCR; in TCRdb, only in-frame clones are kept and a portion is missing. This sample carries some 160,000 clones, 79% of them seen once, and the ten largest clones take about 0.72%. Sequenced: PBMCs. Receptor source: a woman in her thirties or forties in good health and CMV-seronegative.

This clone has only a few counts. V and J are TRBV4-1 and TRBJ2-1, with 10 bases that match TRBD2. The CDR3 totals 17 residues. Germline trimming cut 2 bases from V and 3 bases from J; bases unmatched to any gene: 7. Germline values: CDR1 MGHRA, CDR2 YSYEKL. The CDR3 loop reads CASSQLPGLANYNEQFF. The CDR3 region has the DNA TGCGCCAGCAGCCAACTTCCGGGACTAGCGAACTACAATGAGCAGTTCTTC.

The V and J genes are TRBV27 and TRBJ2-7; TRBD1 matches at 7 bases. The trim removed 0 bases at V and 0 bases at J, leaving 2 bases unmatched. CDR1 MNHEY and CDR2 SMNVEV come from the germline V gene (reference sequence). This CDR3 has 15 residues. The CDR3 region has the DNA TGTGCCAGCAGTTTATCGGCAGGGGGCTCCTACGAGCAGTACTTC. Protein product: CASSLSAGGSYEQYF.

V gene TRBV28 combines with J gene TRBJ2-7; D is perhaps TRBD1 (7 bases). CDR1 and CDR2 from the germline V gene are MDHEN and SYDVKM. The CDR3 spans 18 residues. Trimming took 11 bases from V and 0 from J, leaving 29 bases between them. CDR3 region: CASRPWQGGFRSSYEQYF. The CDR3 nucleotides are TGTGCCTCCCGCCCCTGGCAGGGGGGCTTTCGAAGCTCCTACGAGCAGTACTTC.

The chain links TRBV5-4 to TRBJ1-6; D might be TRBD1 (5 bases). The germline gives CDR1 SGHNT, CDR2 YYREEE (reference sequence). V was trimmed by 4 bases and J by 7 bases, leaving 12 bases between them. This CDR3 region has 14 residues. The CDR3 DNA reads as TGTGCCAGCAGCCGCGGGGCAGGAAATTCACCCCTCCACTTT. Translating it yields CASSRGAGNSPLHF.

This clone was picked up a small number of times. The chain combines TRBV5-5 with TRBJ2-7, with TRBD1 matching 7 bases. V dropped 4 bases and J dropped 5; count of bases not matched to a gene: 15. Germline V gene sequence: CDR1 SGHKS, CDR2 YYEKEE (reference sequence). The CDR3 is 16 amino acids. CDR3 nucleotide sequence: TGTGCCAGCAGCCCCATCACAGGGGCTGGAGCCCACGAGCAGTACTTC. Translation: CASSPITGAGAHEQYF.